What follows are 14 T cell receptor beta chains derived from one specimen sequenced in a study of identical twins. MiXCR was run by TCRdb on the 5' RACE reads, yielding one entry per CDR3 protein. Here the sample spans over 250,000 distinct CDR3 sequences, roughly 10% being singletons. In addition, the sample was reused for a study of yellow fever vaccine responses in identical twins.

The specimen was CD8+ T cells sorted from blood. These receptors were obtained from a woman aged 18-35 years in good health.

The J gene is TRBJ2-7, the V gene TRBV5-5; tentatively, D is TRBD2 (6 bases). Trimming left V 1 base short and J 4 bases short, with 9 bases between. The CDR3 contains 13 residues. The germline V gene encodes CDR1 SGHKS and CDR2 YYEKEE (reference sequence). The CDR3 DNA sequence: TGTGCCAGCAGCTTGCAGCGGGTGTACGAGCAGTACTTC. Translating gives CASSLQRVYEQYF.

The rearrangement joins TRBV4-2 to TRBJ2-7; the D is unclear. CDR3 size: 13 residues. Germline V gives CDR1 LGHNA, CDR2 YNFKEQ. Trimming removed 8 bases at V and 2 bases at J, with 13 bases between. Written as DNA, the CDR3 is TGTGCCAGCGGACCCCAAATAACCTACGAGCAGTACTTC. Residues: CASGPQITYEQYF.

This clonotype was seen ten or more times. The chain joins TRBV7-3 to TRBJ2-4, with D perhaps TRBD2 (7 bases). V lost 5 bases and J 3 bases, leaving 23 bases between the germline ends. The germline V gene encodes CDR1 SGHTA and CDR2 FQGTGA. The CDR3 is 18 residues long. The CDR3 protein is CASSRTGGTHGGKNIQYF. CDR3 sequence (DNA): TGTGCCAGCAGCCGCACCGGGGGGACACACGGAGGCAAAAACATTCAGTACTTC.

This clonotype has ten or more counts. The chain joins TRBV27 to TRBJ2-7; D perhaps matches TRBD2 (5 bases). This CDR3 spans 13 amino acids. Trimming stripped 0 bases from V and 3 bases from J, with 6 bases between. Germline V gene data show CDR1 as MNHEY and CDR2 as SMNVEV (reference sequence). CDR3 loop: CASSLSSGYEQYF. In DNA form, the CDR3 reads TGTGCCAGCAGTTTATCGAGCGGCTACGAGCAGTACTTC.

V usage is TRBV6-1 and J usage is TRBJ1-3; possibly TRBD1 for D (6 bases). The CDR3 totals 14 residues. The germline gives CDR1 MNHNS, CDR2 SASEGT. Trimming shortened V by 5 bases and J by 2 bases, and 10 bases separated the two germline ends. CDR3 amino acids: CASSPQGTGNTIYF. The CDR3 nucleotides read TGTGCCAGCAGTCCTCAGGGGACTGGAAACACCATATATTTT.

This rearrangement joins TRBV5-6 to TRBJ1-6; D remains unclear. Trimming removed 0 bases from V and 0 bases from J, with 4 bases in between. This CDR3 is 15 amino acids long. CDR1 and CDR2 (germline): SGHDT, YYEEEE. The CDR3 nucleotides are TGTGCCAGCAGCTTGGGGAGCTCCTATAATTCACCCCTCCACTTT. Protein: CASSLGSSYNSPLHF. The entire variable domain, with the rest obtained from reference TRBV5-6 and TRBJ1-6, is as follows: DAGVTQSPTHLIKTRGQQVTLRCSPKSGHDTVSWYQQALGQGPQFIFQYYEEEERQRGNFPDRFSGHQFPNYSSELNVNALLLGDSALYLCASSLGSSYNSPLHFGNGTRLTVT.

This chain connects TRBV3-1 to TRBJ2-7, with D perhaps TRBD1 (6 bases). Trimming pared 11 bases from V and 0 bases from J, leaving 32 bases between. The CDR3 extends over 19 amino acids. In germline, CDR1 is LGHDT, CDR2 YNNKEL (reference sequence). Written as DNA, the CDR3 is TGTGCCTCCTGCCAAGGTGCATTTGTCGGGACAAGAATCTCCTACGAGCAGTACTTC. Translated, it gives CASCQGAFVGTRISYEQYF.

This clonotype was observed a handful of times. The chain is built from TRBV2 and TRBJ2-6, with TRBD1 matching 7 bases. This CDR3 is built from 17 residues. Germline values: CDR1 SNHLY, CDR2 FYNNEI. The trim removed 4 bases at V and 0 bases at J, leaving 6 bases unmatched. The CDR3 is CASSVRTGDSGANVLTF. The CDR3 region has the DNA TGTGCCAGCAGTGTTAGGACAGGAGACTCTGGGGCCAACGTCCTGACTTTC.

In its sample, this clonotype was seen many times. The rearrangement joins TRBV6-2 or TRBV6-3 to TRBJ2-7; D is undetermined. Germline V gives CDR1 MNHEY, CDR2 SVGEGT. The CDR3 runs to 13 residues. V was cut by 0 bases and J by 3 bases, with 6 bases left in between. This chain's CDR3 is CASSYSVGYEQYF. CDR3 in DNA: TGTGCCAGCAGTTACTCGGTTGGCTACGAGCAGTACTTC.

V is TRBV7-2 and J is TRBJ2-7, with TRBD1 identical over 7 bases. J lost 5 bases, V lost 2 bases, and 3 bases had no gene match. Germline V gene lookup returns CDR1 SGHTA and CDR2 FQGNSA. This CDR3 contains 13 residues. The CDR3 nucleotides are TGTGCCAGCAGCTTAAACAGGGGAAACGAGCAGTACTTC. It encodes CASSLNRGNEQYF.

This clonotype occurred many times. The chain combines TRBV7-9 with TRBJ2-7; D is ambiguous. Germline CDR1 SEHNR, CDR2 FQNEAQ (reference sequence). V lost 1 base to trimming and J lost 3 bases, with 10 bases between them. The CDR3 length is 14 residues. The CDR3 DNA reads TGTGCCAGCAGCTTAGAAATGGCCATCTACGAGCAGTACTTC. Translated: CASSLEMAIYEQYF.

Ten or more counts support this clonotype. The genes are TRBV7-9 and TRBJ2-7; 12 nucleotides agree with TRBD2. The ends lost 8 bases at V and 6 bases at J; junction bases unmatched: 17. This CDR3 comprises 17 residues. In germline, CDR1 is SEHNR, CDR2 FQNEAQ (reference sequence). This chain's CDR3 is CASSNRTRVGLAGEQYF. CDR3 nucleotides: TGTGCCAGCTCCAACAGAACCCGAGTGGGACTAGCGGGCGAGCAGTACTTC.

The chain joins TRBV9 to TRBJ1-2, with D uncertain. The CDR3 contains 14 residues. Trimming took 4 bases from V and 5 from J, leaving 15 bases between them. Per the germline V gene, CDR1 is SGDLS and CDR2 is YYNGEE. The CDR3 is CASSTWELEYGYTF. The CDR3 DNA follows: TGTGCCAGCAGCACCTGGGAGCTTGAATATGGCTACACCTTC.

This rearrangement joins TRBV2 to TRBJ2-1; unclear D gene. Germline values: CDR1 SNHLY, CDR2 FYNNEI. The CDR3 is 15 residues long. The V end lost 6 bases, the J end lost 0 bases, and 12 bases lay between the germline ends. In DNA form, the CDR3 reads TGTGCCAGCAGAGCAGACCCGAGCTCCTACAATGAGCAGTTCTTC. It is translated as CASRADPSSYNEQFF.